The next 22 T cell receptor beta chains were all read from a single sample in a study of cytomegalovirus exposure and HLA in healthy donors. Profiled with immunoSEQ multiplex PCR; TCRdb holds only in-frame clones, not every one. Seen here are 150,000 to 180,000 clones, approximately 86% observed once, and the top ten hold about a fifth. Material for sequencing was PBMCs. These receptors came from a man aged 18 to 35 in good health and CMV-seropositive.

CDR3 loop: CAWSRDGGNYGYTF. CDR3 in DNA: TGTGCCTGGAGTCGGGACGGGGGGAACTATGGCTACACCTTC. The chain links TRBV30 to TRBJ1-2, with a tentative D call TRBD1 (5 bases). Germline CDR1 reads GTSNPN; CDR2 reads SVGIG (reference sequence). The CDR3 is made up of 14 amino acids. Deletions cut 2 bases from V and 2 bases from J, with 12 bases between.

The chain links TRBV11-2 to TRBJ1-4; 7 nucleotides agree with TRBD1. Germline loops: CDR1 SGHAT, CDR2 FQNNGV. This CDR3 comprises 16 residues. With 3 bases clipped from V and 3 bases from J, the junction kept 7 bases outside the gene matches. CDR3 in DNA: TGTGCCAGCAGCTTTGTGACCGGACAGGCTAATGAAAAACTGTTTTTT. It codes for CASSFVTGQANEKLFF.

The gene calls are TRBV29-1 and TRBJ2-7; 9 bases fit TRBD1. Germline loops: CDR1 SQVTM, CDR2 ANQGSEA. CDR3 length: 13 amino acids. After removal of 7 bases from V and 2 bases from J, the junction contained 6 bases not matched to a gene. CDR3 region: CSATGQGPYEQYF. The CDR3 region has the DNA TGCAGCGCCACCGGACAGGGGCCCTACGAGCAGTACTTC.

Regarding this clone: Within the sample, other DNA sequences also encode this same CDR3. J is TRBJ2-5 and V is TRBV5-1; 8 bases line up with TRBD1. Germline loops: CDR1 SGHRS, CDR2 YFSETQ. This CDR3 region has 13 residues. J was trimmed by 5 bases and V by 4 bases; bases with no gene match: 4. The CDR3 DNA follows: TGCGCCAGCAGCCAGGGGGCCGGGGAGACCCAGTACTTC. This translates into CASSQGAGETQYF.

V and J are TRBV18 and TRBJ2-3; 10 bases are a match to TRBD2. The CDR3 extends over 15 amino acids. The J segment lost 0 bases and the V segment lost 3 bases, leaving 0 bases of the junction unmatched. Germline CDR1 reads KGHSH; CDR2 reads LQKENI. The CDR3 protein is CASSPGLASTDTQYF. In DNA form, the CDR3 reads TGTGCCAGCTCACCGGGACTAGCGAGCACAGATACGCAGTATTTT.

V and J are TRBV27 and TRBJ1-2, with 7 bases that match TRBD1. Trimming removed 4 bases from V and 6 bases from J; junction bases left unmatched: 8. Looked up from germline, CDR1 is MNHEY and CDR2 is SMNVEV (reference sequence). CDR3 length equals 14 residues. CDR3 DNA: TGTGCCAGCAGTTCGACTACAGGGGTGGATGGCTACACCTTC. Amino acid sequence: CASSSTTGVDGYTF.

This clone has more than one count but fewer than ten. The chain joins TRBV6-6 to TRBJ1-1; TRBD1 matches 10 bases. Germline V gives CDR1 MNHNY, CDR2 SVGAGI (reference sequence). The CDR3 has 13 residues. J was trimmed by 2 bases and V by 8 bases; bases with no gene match: 2. This CDR3 is CASGTGANTEAFF. The CDR3 coding sequence is TGTGCCAGCGGGACAGGGGCCAACACTGAAGCTTTCTTT.

V usage is TRBV7-2 and J usage is TRBJ1-5; D unresolved. Per the germline V gene, CDR1 is SGHTA and CDR2 is FQGNSA. This CDR3 has 15 amino acids. Trimming cost V 5 bases and J 0 bases, with 11 bases left between them. This chain's CDR3 is CASSPPGVSNQPQHF. The CDR3 nucleotides read TGTGCCAGCAGCCCACCCGGGGTTAGCAATCAGCCCCAGCATTTT.

The gene calls are TRBV4-3 and TRBJ2-3; D not resolved. The CDR3 has 15 amino acids. Germline V gene sequence: CDR1 LGHNA, CDR2 YSLEER. V dropped 1 base and J dropped 5 bases, with 13 bases sitting between them. The CDR3, as DNA: TGCGCCAGCAGCCAAGCGACCGCGGTTCAAGATACGCAGTATTTT. It specifies CASSQATAVQDTQYF.

The V gene is TRBV11-2, the J gene TRBJ2-5, with 10 bases lining up with TRBD2. Per the germline V gene, CDR1 is SGHAT and CDR2 is FQNNGV. The CDR3 spans 13 residues. The V segment lost 4 bases and the J segment 5 bases; nucleotides outside the gene matches: 1. The DNA for the CDR3 is TGTGCCAGCAGCTCAGCGGGGGGGGAGACCCAGTACTTC. Translating gives CASSSAGGETQYF. The full variable domain, in which reference TRBV11-2 and TRBJ2-5 provide the parts outside the CDR3, is EAGVAQSPRYKIIEKRQSVAFWCNPISGHATLYWYQQILGQGPKLLIQFQNNGVVDDSQLPKDRFSAERLKGVDSTLKIQPAKLEDSAVYLCASSSAGGETQYFGPGTRLLVL.

The chain employs TRBV20-1 and TRBJ1-2, with a tentative D call TRBD1 (5 bases). There are 11 residues in the CDR3. Germline values: CDR1 DFQATT, CDR2 SNEGSKA (reference sequence). V lost 3 bases and J 6 bases, leaving 8 bases between the germline ends. In nucleotides, the CDR3 is TGCAGTGCTAGGTCGGGGGATGGCTACACCTTC. It codes for CSARSGDGYTF.

The rearrangement joins TRBV19 to TRBJ1-1; the D gene is possibly TRBD1 (6 bases). From germline, CDR1 is LNHDA and CDR2 SQIVND (reference sequence). V dropped 3 bases and J dropped 2 bases, with 10 bases sitting between them. The CDR3 loop spans 14 amino acids. The CDR3 region is CASSMRGYNTEAFF. CDR3 nucleotides: TGTGCCAGTAGTATGAGGGGGTATAACACTGAAGCTTTCTTT.

V usage is TRBV27 and J usage is TRBJ1-3, with D maybe TRBD1 (6 bases). Germline CDR1 is MNHEY and CDR2 is SMNVEV (reference sequence). V was trimmed by 6 bases and J by 2 bases, leaving 17 bases between them. The CDR3 loop spans 16 amino acids. The CDR3 protein is CASRSFFQGTGNTIYF. CDR3 nucleotide sequence: TGTGCCAGCAGAAGCTTTTTCCAGGGGACTGGAAACACCATATATTTT.

A single count supports this clone. This rearrangement joins TRBV7-2 to TRBJ2-5, with TRBD2 identical over 8 bases. The CDR3 has 17 amino acids. Germline V gene lookup returns CDR1 SGHTA and CDR2 FQGNSA. The V and J ends lost 0 bases and 7 bases, in that order; junction bases with no gene match: 13. The CDR3 sequence: CASSLAAGGRVGGTQYF. The CDR3 DNA sequence: TGTGCCAGCAGCTTAGCGGCGGGGGGCCGTGTCGGAGGGACCCAGTACTTC.

The CDR3 nucleotides read TGTGCCAGCAGCTTGGCCCACGTTAACAGGGCTACCTACGAGCAGTACTTC. Translation: CASSLAHVNRATYEQYF. The chain combines TRBV5-6 with TRBJ2-7; weak D call: TRBD1 (6 bases). Germline V gene sequence: CDR1 SGHDT, CDR2 YYEEEE. Trimming took 0 bases from V and 2 from J, leaving 18 bases between them. This CDR3 is 17 amino acids long.

The sample holds one count of this clone. V gene TRBV6-5 combines with J gene TRBJ1-4, with D uncertain. Looked up from germline, CDR1 is MNHEY and CDR2 is SVGAGI. V was shortened by 2 bases and J by 0 bases, with 4 bases between the two germline ends. The CDR3 has 14 amino acids. CDR3 nucleotide sequence: TGTGCCAGCAGTTACCTAGCAACTAATGAAAAACTGTTTTTT. It encodes CASSYLATNEKLFF.

V is TRBV29-1 and J is TRBJ1-1; weak D call: TRBD1 (5 bases). Germline CDR1 is SQVTM and CDR2 is ANQGSEA. The CDR3 length is 14 residues. Trimming removed 4 bases from V and 3 bases from J, with 15 bases in between. CDR3 nucleotides: TGCAGCGTTGGAGGCTTTTGGGGGGACACTGAAGCTTTCTTT. It encodes CSVGGFWGDTEAFF.

The chain carries TRBV9 and TRBJ2-1; D possibly corresponds to TRBD2 (6 bases). Trimming removed 3 bases at V and 6 bases at J, with 16 bases between. CDR1 is SGDLS and CDR2 is YYNGEE in the germline V gene. The CDR3 runs to 15 residues. CDR3 DNA sequence: TGTGCCAGCAGCGCGCGACGGGAGCGGAGCAATGAGCAGTTCTTC. This translates into CASSARRERSNEQFF.

This clone occurred once. The chain combines TRBV9 with TRBJ2-3; tentatively, D is TRBD1 (5 bases). V was clipped by 2 bases and J by 2 bases, with 18 bases between them. Germline CDR1 and CDR2: SGDLS and YYNGEE. CDR3 length equals 17 residues. The CDR3, as DNA: TGTGCCAGCAGCGTTAGCCCGCAGGGCCTAATCACAGATACGCAGTATTTT. Encoded protein: CASSVSPQGLITDTQYF.

This clone was counted only a few times. The chain uses TRBV18 and TRBJ2-7; 9 bases are a match to TRBD1. The trim removed 4 bases at V and 3 bases at J, leaving 4 bases unmatched. Germline assignment: CDR1 KGHSH and CDR2 LQKENI. The CDR3 runs to 14 residues. CDR3 protein: CASSRTGQGYEQYF. The DNA of the CDR3 is TGTGCCAGCTCACGGACGGGACAGGGCTACGAGCAGTACTTC. The whole variable domain, filled in from reference TRBV18 and TRBJ2-7, reads NAGVMQNPRHLVRRRGQEARLRCSPMKGHSHVYWYRQLPEEGLKFMVYLQKENIIDESGMPKERFSAEFPKEGPSILRIQQVVRGDSAAYFCASSRTGQGYEQYFGPGTRLTVT.

The V call is TRBV6-5, the J call TRBJ1-2; 9 nucleotides agree with TRBD1. This CDR3 contains 13 residues. CDR1 is MNHEY and CDR2 is SVGAGI in the germline V gene. J was trimmed by 2 bases and V by 7 bases; bases with no gene match: 2. The CDR3 loop reads CASKGQGNYGYTF. DNA for the CDR3: TGTGCCAGCAAGGGACAGGGAAACTATGGCTACACCTTC.

Only one count was recorded for this clone. The V gene is TRBV9, the J gene TRBJ2-7; 8 bases fit TRBD1. From germline, CDR1 is SGDLS and CDR2 YYNGEE. J was trimmed by 3 bases and V by 4 bases; bases with no gene match: 3. The CDR3 runs to 13 residues. The CDR3 coding sequence is TGTGCCAGCAGCAAGACAGGGGTCTACGAGCAGTACTTC. Its protein product is CASSKTGVYEQYF.